The clone carrying this T cell receptor (beta chain) has just one count. This record comes from a study of blood T cell repertoires in COVID-19. This CDR3 region has 15 residues. Per the germline V gene, CDR1 is SGHDN and CDR2 is FVKESK. V was pared by 6 bases and J by 7 bases, with 9 bases of the junction left unmatched. Profiled with immunoSEQ multiplex PCR; TCRdb holds only in-frame clones, not every one. The table includes more than 50,000 clones, 90% detected once. This clonotype was sampled from a man aged 60-69 years with active COVID-19. Sequences were obtained from peripheral blood. The gene calls are TRBV14 and TRBJ2-1; 10 bases align to TRBD1. CDR3 in DNA: TGTGCCAGCAGTTCCCCGGGACAGGGGCGAAATGAGCAGTTCTTC. It yields the protein CASSSPGQGRNEQFF.